This is a list of T cell receptor beta chains from one sample in a study of T cells in Graves' hyperthyroidism and ophthalmopathy. TCRdb used MiXCR to reprocess the multiplex PCR reads, holding one entry per CDR3 protein. The profile shows over 200,000 distinct CDR3 sequences, 17% of them singletons. The sequencing sample was made of blood. These TCRs come from a man aged 50-60 years with Graves' hyperthyroidism. The CDR3 runs from the conserved cysteine through the conserved F or W. Each record gives: V gene, D gene, CDR3 protein. A D gene is named only where the DNA matches it firmly.

TRBV2	TRBD1	CASGDSFNYNEQFF
TRBV6-1	-	CASSESRTRGYTF
TRBV15	-	CATSRVITLYGYTF
TRBV10-3	-	CAIRDASYEQYF
TRBV29-1	TRBD2	CSVGGTSGIVGNEQFF
TRBV3-1	TRBD1	CASSQGTGGAREQYF
TRBV7-2	TRBD2	CASSLRISMAGLAENTGELFF
TRBV4-1	TRBD2	CASSPLSGRKGLETQYF
TRBV6-2/TRBV6-3	-	CSVWGGNTGELFF
TRBV2	-	CASSGSPTDTQYF
TRBV7-9	-	CALKQQGGTEAFF
TRBV7-9	TRBD2	CASSSWGGKETQYF
TRBV6-1	TRBD1	CASSAQTGDTGELFF
TRBV11-3	-	CASSLDRGQGNEQFF
TRBV30	-	CAWSVPPVDEQYF
TRBV18	-	CASSPPSSGNQPQHF
TRBV2	TRBD1	CASTESGTGGDSNQPQHF
TRBV2	-	CASSDSELETQYF
TRBV4-3	TRBD1	CASSQGGGQGLHNEQFF
TRBV2	-	CASSKRTYTTDTQYF
TRBV28	TRBD1	CASSTYHGTGDNEQFF
TRBV19	-	CASSIDVVGQETQYF
TRBV12-3/TRBV12-4	-	CASSPTGALPGTYGYTF
TRBV20-1	TRBD2	CSARRLAGGATGELFF
TRBV12-3/TRBV12-4	-	CASSLAVGRAAYEQYF
TRBV29-1	TRBD1	CSAGTGGEQYF
TRBV12-3/TRBV12-4	TRBD1	CASSPGQASTDTQYF
TRBV7-9	TRBD1	CASSLAAGQDVRSPLHF
TRBV20-1	TRBD1	CSASGDRGFVGGGYTF
TRBV14	-	CASSHQGVGNQPQHF
TRBV10-1	TRBD1	CASSGTGERADTQYF
TRBV5-4	TRBD1	CASSPLPGQFIETQYF
TRBV5-1	TRBD2	CASSLRGLASHEQYF
TRBV28	-	CASSLFGQQETQYF
TRBV7-9	TRBD2	CASSSGLAGFENEQFF
TRBV29-1	-	CSAKGGDVYGYTF
TRBV20-1	TRBD1	CSAPGQGKETQYF
TRBV11-2	TRBD1	CASSPHRTGGLLTDTQYF
TRBV27	-	CAVRRGPNTGELFF
TRBV28	TRBD2	CASRGRLAGEAGELFF
TRBV10-3	TRBD1	CAISEQTGGGSGYGYTF
TRBV6-1	TRBD1	CASSSADRGLLNTEAFF
TRBV2	-	CASTQQGRETQYF
TRBV20-1	TRBD1	CSALNTDRANTEAFF
TRBV28	-	CASSSLWGPGQRGGRMFF
TRBV19	TRBD1	CASIFHPGQGSTEAFF
TRBV28	-	CASSFPRRATNEKLFF
TRBV20-1	TRBD1	CSALRPGTGKETQYF
TRBV12-3/TRBV12-4	TRBD1	CASRWDRGRGEQFF
TRBV2	TRBD2	CASSWASGKQETQYF
TRBV20-1	-	CSALGNGYTF
TRBV10-3	TRBD1	CAISGPGQGGDEQYF
TRBV5-1	TRBD1	CASSLGGQNIQYF
TRBV5-1	-	CASSSGRTNYEQYF